What follows are 11 T cell receptor beta chains derived from one specimen sequenced in a study of CD8 T cells in ankylosing spondylitis. Study results and limitations: Characteristic of ankylosing spondylitis blood, it appeared, was a TCR beta motif comprising fewer than 10 highly homologous variants.

One entry per CDR3 protein, called by TCRdb with MiXCR from the 5' RACE reads. The sample includes around 770,000 distinct CDR3 sequences, about 12% seen only once; the top ten take 0.51%. Their recognized antigens are unknown. The material sequenced was blood, either unsorted or a sorted T cell fraction (not recorded which). The origin of the receptors is a male donor with ankylosing spondylitis.

This chain links TRBV4-2 with TRBJ1-2; possible D gene TRBD1, 5 bases. The CDR3 is 16 amino acids. Germline V lookup: CDR1 LGHNA, CDR2 YNFKEQ. V was pared by 0 bases and J by 5 bases, with 16 bases between. CDR3 protein: CASSQDGRGRLYGYTF. For the CDR3, the DNA is TGTGCCAGCAGCCAAGATGGAAGGGGAAGGCTTTATGGCTACACCTTC.

V is TRBV7-8 and J is TRBJ2-1; 8 bases fit TRBD2. Germline-derived CDR1 and CDR2 are SGHVS and FQNEAQ. The V segment lost 4 bases and the J segment 7 bases; nucleotides outside the gene matches: 3. The CDR3 has 13 amino acids. This chain's CDR3 is CASSSGTRNEQFF. CDR3 nucleotides: TGTGCCAGCAGCTCCGGGACTAGGAATGAGCAGTTCTTC.

This clonotype was observed many times. The chain employs TRBV7-2 and TRBJ2-1; D is unclear. The germline gives CDR1 SGHTA, CDR2 FQGNSA. Deletions cut 0 bases from V and 0 bases from J, with 6 bases between. CDR3 length: 15 residues. CDR3 amino acids: CASSLARYSYNEQFF. DNA of the CDR3: TGTGCCAGCAGCTTAGCTCGCTACTCCTACAATGAGCAGTTCTTC.

The genes are TRBV7-3 and TRBJ1-1; D ambiguous. The germline V gene has CDR1 SGHTA and CDR2 FQGTGA. V was pared by 0 bases and J by 7 bases, with 9 bases between. CDR3 length equals 13 residues. Here the CDR3 DNA reads TGTGCCAGCAGCTTAACGACTCGCCATGAAGCTTTCTTT. The encoded protein is CASSLTTRHEAFF.

This clonotype was found a few times. The genes are TRBV7-2 and TRBJ1-1; D is unclear. V was shortened by 2 bases and J by 8 bases, with 9 bases between the two germline ends. Germline CDR1 SGHTA, CDR2 FQGNSA. The CDR3 covers 12 residues. CDR3 nucleotide sequence: TGTGCCAGCAGCTTAAGGTCCAGGGAAGCTTTCTTT. It encodes CASSLRSREAFF.

The V gene is TRBV27, the J gene TRBJ2-7; 7 bases agree with TRBD1. The CDR3 is 15 residues long. J gave up 4 bases and V 2 bases, and 8 bases lay outside the gene matches. Germline V gene data show CDR1 as MNHEY and CDR2 as SMNVEV (reference sequence). The CDR3 is CASSLTNRGGYEQYF. CDR3 DNA sequence: TGTGCCAGCAGTTTAACCAACAGGGGTGGTTACGAGCAGTACTTC.

The table lists this clonotype with many counts. The V and J genes are TRBV20-1 and TRBJ1-5; 9 bases fit TRBD1. Trimming at V came to 6 bases and at J to 5 bases, leaving 8 bases not matched to a gene. The CDR3 has 14 residues. CDR1 and CDR2 from the germline V gene are DFQATT and SNEGSKA (reference sequence). In DNA form, the CDR3 reads TGCAGTGCATCTACAGGGGGCGTTTATCAGCCCCAGCATTTT. It specifies CSASTGGVYQPQHF.

The table lists this clonotype with a few counts. This sequence joins TRBV20-1 and TRBJ2-7; D could derive from TRBD1 or TRBD2 (6 bases each). Trimming pared 6 bases from V and 4 bases from J, leaving 16 bases between. The germline V gene has CDR1 DFQATT and CDR2 SNEGSKA (reference sequence). The length of the CDR3 is 13 residues. The CDR3 loop reads CSAGKGGRYEQYF. The CDR3 nucleotides read TGCAGTGCGGGGAAAGGGGGGAGATACGAGCAGTACTTC.

This sequence joins TRBV7-2 and TRBJ2-3; D not resolved. Germline CDR1 SGHTA, CDR2 FQGNSA. Trimming left V 2 bases short and J 5 bases short, with 5 bases between. The CDR3 is 12 residues long. DNA of the CDR3: TGTGCCAGCAGCTTAAATAAAGATACGCAGTATTTT. It encodes CASSLNKDTQYF.

The J gene is TRBJ1-3, the V gene TRBV20-1; TRBD1 matches at 7 bases. CDR1 and CDR2 from the germline V gene are DFQATT and SNEGSKA (reference sequence). The V and J ends lost 5 bases and 1 base, in that order; junction bases with no gene match: 5. The CDR3 is 14 residues long. The CDR3 region has the DNA TGCAGTGCTTGGACAGGTTTATCTGGAAACACCATATATTTT. Translating gives CSAWTGLSGNTIYF.

This clonotype was recorded many times. The V gene is TRBV5-1, the J gene TRBJ2-7, with a weak D call TRBD1 (5 bases). The V end was cut by 0 bases, the J end by 5 bases, with 12 bases between. The CDR3 runs to 14 residues. The V gene's germline CDR1 is SGHRS and CDR2 YFSETQ. CDR3 sequence: CASSLGQSAHEQYF. In nucleotides, the CDR3 is TGCGCCAGCAGCTTGGGACAGAGTGCCCACGAGCAGTACTTC.